A single sample is the source of the 32 T cell receptor beta chains below, sequenced in a study of shared clonotypes between healthy human individuals (dated by TCRdb to 2020 to 2021). Library generation was performed with the immunoSEQ multiplex PCR assay. The source is immuneACCESS, and TCRdb retained only in-frame sequences with V and J called. Part of the clones is not carried over; for the studies checked, unresolved V genes explain less than half of this, and the remainder is unexplained. This sample is represented by millions of clones; less than 95% of them were singletons. The leading ten clones occupy about 1.1% of the sample. CD8 naive samples were CD45RO-negative cells positively selected for CCR7, giving a CD45RA+CCR7+ population that excluded TemRA cells. Material for sequencing was naive CD8+ T cells sorted from blood. The cell subset or site label for this specimen denotes: CD45RA+CCR7+. The receptors come from a man younger than 30 in good health.

The chain joins TRBV27 to TRBJ1-2; D is perhaps TRBD1 (5 bases). CDR1 and CDR2 from the germline V gene are MNHEY and SMNVEV (reference sequence). Trimming took off 8 bases at V and 5 bases at J, with 18 bases between the two ends. CDR3 length equals 14 residues. The DNA for the CDR3 is TGTGCCAGCGGCCCCAGGGAAAGGAAATATGGCTACACCTTC. Translation: CASGPRERKYGYTF.

The rearrangement joins TRBV9 to TRBJ2-7; D may correspond to TRBD1 or TRBD2 (5 bases each). In germline, CDR1 is SGDLS, CDR2 YYNGEE. With 0 bases removed from V and 6 bases from J, the gap between germline ends came to 13 bases. The CDR3 runs 14 residues. CDR3 protein: CASSVAGAGGEQYF. CDR3 coding DNA: TGTGCCAGCAGCGTAGCTGGGGCAGGAGGCGAGCAGTACTTC.

This clone showed up just a few times. CDR3 nucleotides: TGTGCCATCAGCAATACAGGGGGGGAAGATTCACCCCTCCACTTT. Translated: CAISNTGGEDSPLHF. V usage is TRBV10-3 and J usage is TRBJ1-6; 8 bases map to TRBD1. V was pared by 6 bases and J by 8 bases, with 9 bases of the junction left unmatched. The germline CDR1 and CDR2 sequences are ENHRY and SYGVKD. The CDR3 consists of 15 residues.

The chain recombines TRBV4-3 with TRBJ2-5; perhaps TRBD2 as D (5 bases). V was cut by 0 bases and J by 0 bases, with 11 bases left in between. CDR1 and CDR2 (germline): LGHNA, YSLEER. This CDR3 is 16 amino acids long. The chain's CDR3 is CASSQDPAGNQETQYF. For the CDR3, the DNA is TGCGCCAGCAGCCAAGATCCGGCGGGCAACCAAGAGACCCAGTACTTC.

The chain uses TRBV29-1 and TRBJ2-5, with D possibly being TRBD1 (6 bases). Trimming pared 6 bases from V and 5 bases from J, leaving 22 bases between. The germline V gene has CDR1 SQVTM and CDR2 ANQGSEA. This CDR3 comprises 15 residues. The CDR3 DNA follows: TGCAGCGTAGAAAAACAGGGAAAGATAGGGGAGACCCAGTACTTC. Encoded protein: CSVEKQGKIGETQYF.

The gene calls are TRBV6-5 and TRBJ2-3; 9 nucleotides agree with TRBD1. The J segment lost 6 bases and the V segment lost 0 bases, leaving 7 bases of the junction unmatched. From germline, CDR1 is MNHEY and CDR2 SVGAGI. The CDR3 runs to 16 residues. CDR3 amino acids: CASSYSRSGTGDTQYF. The CDR3, as DNA: TGTGCCAGCAGTTACTCGAGGAGCGGGACAGGGGATACGCAGTATTTT.

V is TRBV5-4 and J is TRBJ2-5; 8 bases match TRBD1. This CDR3 region has 15 residues. V shed 4 bases and J 3 bases; nucleotides not matched to a gene: 8. Germline CDR1 SGHNT, CDR2 YYREEE (reference sequence). The CDR3: CASSLDRVDEETQYF. The CDR3 DNA is TGTGCCAGCAGCCTGGACAGGGTTGATGAAGAGACCCAGTACTTC.

This sequence joins TRBV4-1 and TRBJ1-2; D may be TRBD1 (5 bases). Trimming stripped 0 bases from V and 3 bases from J, with 14 bases between. Per the germline V gene, CDR1 is MGHRA and CDR2 is YSYEKL. There are 16 residues in the CDR3. The DNA for the CDR3 is TGCGCCAGCAGCCAAGATGGGGGGGGTCGGTACTATGGCTACACCTTC. Residues: CASSQDGGGRYYGYTF.

As concerns this clone: This same CDR3 is encoded by further DNA sequences in the sample. The chain links TRBV6-6 to TRBJ2-5; 8 bases fit TRBD1. Germline lookup yields CDR1 MNHNY and CDR2 SVGAGI (reference sequence). The V gene end was trimmed by 2 bases and the J gene end by 5 bases; junction bases not matched to a gene: 7. There are 15 residues in the CDR3. The CDR3 DNA reads as TGTGCCAGCAGTTACCCCAGGGGGCGCGGGGAGACCCAGTACTTC. Translated: CASSYPRGRGETQYF.

This sequence joins TRBV4-1 and TRBJ1-2; a possible D gene is TRBD1 (6 bases). CDR1 MGHRA and CDR2 YSYEKL come from the germline V gene. The CDR3 loop spans 14 amino acids. Trimming stripped 7 bases from V and 2 bases from J, with 14 bases between. The CDR3, as DNA: TGCGCCAGCAACCTCGACAGGAGCAACTATGGCTACACCTTC. This gives the protein CASNLDRSNYGYTF.

The V and J genes are TRBV7-6 and TRBJ2-1, with D unclear. Trimming took 5 bases from V and 9 from J, leaving 20 bases between them. There are 15 residues in the CDR3. Germline lookup yields CDR1 SGHVS and CDR2 FNYEAQ. Written as DNA, the CDR3 is TGTGCCAGCAGCCCTGACCCCGGCCTGTTAAGTGAGCAGTTCTTC. Its protein product is CASSPDPGLLSEQFF. Looking up the rest from reference TRBV7-6 and TRBJ2-1 gives the full variable domain: GAGVSQSPRYKVTKRGQDVALRCDPISGHVSLYWYRQALGQGPEFLTYFNYEAQQDKSGLPNDRFSAERPEGSISTLTIQRTEQRDSAMYRCASSPDPGLLSEQFFGPGTRLTVL.

In regard to this clone: This specimen includes other DNA sequences encoding the same CDR3. This rearrangement joins TRBV27 to TRBJ1-5; perhaps TRBD1 as D (6 bases). V lost 3 bases to trimming and J lost 2 bases, with 11 bases between them. This CDR3 is built from 15 residues. Germline values: CDR1 MNHEY, CDR2 SMNVEV (reference sequence). The CDR3 region is CASSLRGLGNQPQHF. CDR3 DNA: TGTGCCAGCAGTTTGCGGGGGCTTGGCAATCAGCCCCAGCATTTT.

This clone was recorded only once. The rearrangement joins TRBV11-3 to TRBJ2-2; TRBD2 aligns across 10 bases. CDR1 is SGHNT and CDR2 is YENEEA in the germline V gene. Trimming cost V 4 bases and J 2 bases; bases outside gene matches: 10. This CDR3 comprises 18 residues. The CDR3 region is CASSSAAWTSGNTGELFF. The CDR3, as DNA: TGTGCCAGCAGCTCCGCGGCCTGGACTAGCGGTAACACCGGGGAGCTGTTTTTT.

The chain joins TRBV6-1 to TRBJ2-3, with D perhaps being TRBD1 or TRBD2 (5 bases each). V gave up 3 bases and J gave up 1 base, with 17 bases separating them. The CDR3 covers 17 residues. Germline V CDR1 and CDR2: MNHNS, SASEGT. The CDR3: CASSDYPRELGTDTQYF. In DNA form, the CDR3 reads TGTGCCAGCAGTGACTACCCCAGGGAACTAGGCACAGATACGCAGTATTTT.

The chain employs TRBV6-5 and TRBJ2-1, with D possibly matching TRBD2 (5 bases). V was clipped by 5 bases and J by 1 base, with 12 bases between them. This CDR3 contains 15 residues. Germline V gene sequence: CDR1 MNHEY, CDR2 SVGAGI. The CDR3 nucleotides read TGTGCCAGCAGTAGTATAGCGATATCCTACAATGAGCAGTTCTTC. It translates to CASSSIAISYNEQFF.

This clone has just a few counts. The chain recombines TRBV30 with TRBJ1-3; D call uncertain. From germline, CDR1 is GTSNPN and CDR2 SVGIG (reference sequence). The CDR3 has 15 amino acids. Between the trimmed V and J ends, which lost 6 bases and 2 bases, there was a span of 17 bases. This CDR3 reads CACLLNSSAGNTIYF. CDR3 DNA sequence: TGTGCCTGCCTCTTAAACAGCTCCGCTGGAAACACCATATATTTT. Based on the CDR3 plus reference TRBV30 and TRBJ1-3, the full variable domain is SQTIHQWPATLVQPVGSPLSLECTVEGTSNPNLYWYRQAAGRGLQLLFYSVGIGQISSEVPQNLSASRPQDRQFILSSKKLLLSDSGFYLCACLLNSSAGNTIYFGEGSWLTVV.

The V and J genes are TRBV25-1 and TRBJ2-1; tentatively, D is TRBD1 or TRBD2 (6 bases each). Germline V lookup: CDR1 MGHDK, CDR2 SYGVNS. The CDR3 extends over 18 amino acids. V lost 0 bases, J lost 4 bases, and 19 bases lay in between. CDR3 coding DNA: TGTGCCAGCAGTGAATACGACCCCCACAGGGAGGCGTACAATGAGCAGTTCTTC. Translated, it gives CASSEYDPHREAYNEQFF.

The chain has TRBV27 and TRBJ2-3, with a possible D match to TRBD2 (6 bases). The CDR3 sequence is 15 residues long. V lost 2 bases and J lost 4, with 13 bases in between. CDR1 and CDR2 (germline): MNHEY, SMNVEV (reference sequence). The CDR3 region is CASSLEGEEADTQYF. The CDR3 nucleotides read TGTGCCAGCAGTTTAGAAGGGGAGGAGGCAGATACGCAGTATTTT.

J is TRBJ2-7 and V is TRBV6-1; 9 bases agree with TRBD1. The CDR3 runs 15 residues. Germline CDR1 MNHNS, CDR2 SASEGT. J gave up 3 bases and V 4 bases, and 7 bases lay outside the gene matches. As DNA, the CDR3 is TGTGCCAGCAGTGGGGGAGACAGGGGGGTCTACGAGCAGTACTTC. It codes for CASSGGDRGVYEQYF.

The J gene is TRBJ2-1, the V gene TRBV4-1; TRBD1 aligns across 7 bases. Germline CDR1 MGHRA, CDR2 YSYEKL. Trimming took 1 base from V and 6 from J; bases not matched to a gene: 6. The CDR3 has 15 amino acids. This CDR3 reads CASSQGQGAGNEQFF. The CDR3 DNA reads as TGCGCCAGCAGCCAAGGACAGGGCGCAGGCAATGAGCAGTTCTTC.

V and J are TRBV9 and TRBJ2-1; D call uncertain. Germline V CDR1 and CDR2: SGDLS, YYNGEE. This CDR3 is built from 14 residues. The V end lost 1 base, the J end lost 6 bases, and 11 bases lay between the germline ends. This CDR3 is CASSVYVGFNEQFF. The CDR3 bases are TGTGCCAGCAGCGTATATGTGGGATTCAATGAGCAGTTCTTC.

V usage is TRBV2 and J usage is TRBJ2-1, with D possibly TRBD2 on 5 matching bases. The CDR3 runs to 15 residues. Trimming took off 6 bases at V and 10 bases at J, with 22 bases between the two ends. CDR1 and CDR2 from the germline V gene are SNHLY and FYNNEI. The CDR3 DNA reads as TGTGCCAGCAGACCCGCTGGATTTGAGGGCGGAGAGCAGTTCTTC. Protein: CASRPAGFEGGEQFF.

The chain employs TRBV28 and TRBJ1-4, with 7 bases lining up with TRBD1. Germline assignment: CDR1 MDHEN and CDR2 SYDVKM. CDR3 size: 14 residues. J was trimmed by 5 bases and V by 6 bases; bases with no gene match: 6. The CDR3 here is CASRSTGLNEKLFF. The CDR3 nucleotides are TGTGCCAGCAGATCGACAGGGTTGAATGAAAAACTGTTTTTT.

The CDR3 region is CASSEPTSITGEKLFF. As DNA, the CDR3 is TGTGCCAGCAGTGAACCCACGTCCATAACGGGGGAAAAACTGTTTTTT. The chain recombines TRBV6-1 with TRBJ1-4; D ambiguous. The CDR3 is made up of 16 amino acids. V lost 2 bases to trimming and J lost 8 bases, with 18 bases between them. CDR1 is MNHNS and CDR2 is SASEGT in the germline V gene.

The chain employs TRBV29-1 and TRBJ2-7; 8 bases are shared with TRBD1. The CDR3 contains 13 residues. V gave up 5 bases and J gave up 2 bases; unmatched junction bases: 5. Germline V gives CDR1 SQVTM, CDR2 ANQGSEA. Written as DNA, the CDR3 is TGCAGCGTTTACGCAGGGGGCCCCTACGAGCAGTACTTC. It specifies CSVYAGGPYEQYF.

The rearrangement joins TRBV27 to TRBJ2-7; D may be TRBD1 (5 bases). Germline values: CDR1 MNHEY, CDR2 SMNVEV (reference sequence). V lost 7 bases and J lost 6, with 25 bases in between. The CDR3 runs 16 residues. The chain's CDR3 is CASTSSGSQGIGEQYF. The CDR3 DNA reads TGTGCCAGCACTTCTTCTGGGTCCCAGGGTATCGGCGAGCAGTACTTC.

The chain recombines TRBV4-1 with TRBJ2-7; 10 bases match TRBD1. Unmatched junction bases numbered 6, after V lost 4 bases and J lost 6 bases. Germline loops: CDR1 MGHRA, CDR2 YSYEKL. This CDR3 comprises 14 residues. CDR3 nucleotide sequence: TGCGCCAGCAGCCCCTGGGACAGGGGAGGCGAGCAGTACTTC. Encoded protein: CASSPWDRGGEQYF.

As for this clone: The same CDR3 is also encoded by other DNA sequences in this sample. The chain uses TRBV7-9 and TRBJ2-7; 11 nucleotides match TRBD1. This CDR3 is built from 15 residues. From germline, CDR1 is SEHNR and CDR2 FQNEAQ (reference sequence). With 5 bases clipped from V and 4 bases from J, the junction kept 7 bases outside the gene matches. The DNA of the CDR3 is TGTGCCAGCAGCCAAGGACAGGGGGCGGGTTACGAGCAGTACTTC. Its translation is CASSQGQGAGYEQYF.

The genes are TRBV7-9 and TRBJ1-2, with 9 bases aligning to TRBD1. The CDR3 runs to 12 residues. After removal of 7 bases from V and 5 bases from J, the junction contained 2 bases not matched to a gene. The germline CDR1 and CDR2 sequences are SEHNR and FQNEAQ (reference sequence). As DNA, the CDR3 is TGTGCCAGCACCGGGACAGGGTATGGCTACACCTTC. It specifies CASTGTGYGYTF.

The chain carries TRBV11-2 and TRBJ2-1, with D unclear. The V gene's germline CDR1 is SGHAT and CDR2 FQNNGV. This CDR3 is 15 amino acids long. Trimming removed 1 base at V and 0 bases at J, with 7 bases between. The CDR3 DNA is TGTGCCAGCAGCTTAGTCGGAAGCTCCTACAATGAGCAGTTCTTC. It encodes CASSLVGSSYNEQFF.

The CDR3 DNA follows: TGCGCCAGCAGTGATCAGGGGAACTACGAGCAGTACTTC. Translated: CASSDQGNYEQYF. The chain joins TRBV10-2 to TRBJ2-7; D perhaps matches TRBD1 (6 bases). Trimming left V 3 bases short and J 3 bases short, with 9 bases between. There are 13 residues in the CDR3. Germline V gene sequence: CDR1 WSHSY, CDR2 SAAADI.

The V gene is TRBV27, the J gene TRBJ1-2; D is undetermined. Trimming left V 6 bases short and J 3 bases short, with 20 bases between. The germline gives CDR1 MNHEY, CDR2 SMNVEV (reference sequence). The CDR3 covers 16 residues. This chain's CDR3 is CASSPLSRHGDYGYTF. As DNA, the CDR3 is TGTGCCAGCAGCCCTTTGAGCCGGCACGGCGACTATGGCTACACCTTC.